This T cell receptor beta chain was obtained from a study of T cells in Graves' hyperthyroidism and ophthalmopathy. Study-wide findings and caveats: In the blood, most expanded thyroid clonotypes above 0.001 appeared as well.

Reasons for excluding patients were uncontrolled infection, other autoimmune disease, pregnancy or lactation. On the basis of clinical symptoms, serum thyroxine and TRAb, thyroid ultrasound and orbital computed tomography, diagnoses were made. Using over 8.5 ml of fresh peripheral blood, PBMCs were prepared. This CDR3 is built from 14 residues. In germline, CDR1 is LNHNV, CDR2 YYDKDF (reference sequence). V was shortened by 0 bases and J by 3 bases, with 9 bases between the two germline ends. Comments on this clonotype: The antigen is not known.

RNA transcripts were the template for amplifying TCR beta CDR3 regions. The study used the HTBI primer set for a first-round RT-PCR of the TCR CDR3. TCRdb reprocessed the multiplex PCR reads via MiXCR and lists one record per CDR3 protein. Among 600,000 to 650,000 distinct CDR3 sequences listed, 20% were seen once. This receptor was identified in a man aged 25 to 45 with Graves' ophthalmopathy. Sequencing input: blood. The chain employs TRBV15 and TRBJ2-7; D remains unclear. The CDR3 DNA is TGTGCCACCAGCAGAGATGAATTACGCTACGAGCAGTACTTC. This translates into CATSRDELRYEQYF.